Below, 12 T cell receptor beta chains from the same sample are listed, as sequenced in a study of blood T cell repertoires in COVID-19. Clones were sequenced by immunoSEQ multiplex PCR, and TCRdb holds only the in-frame ones, with some missing. Altogether approximately 240,000 clones are present, about 80% being singletons, with the ten largest covering over 2.5%. The source material was peripheral blood. These receptors all stem from a woman between 25 and 40 years old who had recovered from COVID-19.

V is TRBV24-1 and J is TRBJ2-7, with 8 bases fitting TRBD2. The length of the CDR3 is 18 residues. V gave up 0 bases and J gave up 5 bases; unmatched junction bases: 14. CDR1 and CDR2 from the germline V gene are KGHDR and SFDVKD. The CDR3 sequence is CATSDLVLSKTSAHEQYF. The DNA for the CDR3 is TGTGCCACCAGTGATTTGGTTCTAAGCAAGACTAGCGCCCACGAGCAGTACTTC.

This rearrangement joins TRBV7-9 to TRBJ1-1; 8 bases are a match to TRBD1. In germline, CDR1 is SEHNR, CDR2 FQNEAQ (reference sequence). CDR3 length equals 18 residues. The V and J ends lost 5 bases and 0 bases, in that order; junction bases with no gene match: 14. The CDR3 region is CASSQGTGKILMNTEAFF. The CDR3 DNA reads TGTGCCAGCAGCCAAGGGACAGGAAAGATTCTAATGAACACTGAAGCTTTCTTT.

A few counts support this clone. The chain is built from TRBV9 and TRBJ1-1; D possibly corresponds to TRBD1 (5 bases). The CDR3 sequence is 15 residues long. The germline CDR1 and CDR2 sequences are SGDLS and YYNGEE. Between the trimmed V and J ends, which lost 4 bases and 1 base, there was a span of 14 bases. The CDR3 spells CASSIGGGTNTEAFF. CDR3 DNA: TGTGCCAGCAGCATCGGCGGGGGGACGAACACTGAAGCTTTCTTT.

J is TRBJ2-7 and V is TRBV30, with 8 nucleotides matching TRBD2. After removal of 1 base from V and 2 bases from J, the junction contained 1 base not matched to a gene. Germline values: CDR1 GTSNPN, CDR2 SVGIG (reference sequence). The CDR3 is made up of 13 amino acids. For the CDR3, the DNA is TGTGCCTGGAGTGAAGCGGGGGCCTACGAGCAGTACTTC. Translating gives CAWSEAGAYEQYF.

This chain uses TRBV5-1 with TRBJ1-1; TRBD1 might be the D (6 bases). Deletions cut 4 bases from V and 5 bases from J, with 18 bases between. There are 15 residues in the CDR3. Per the germline V gene, CDR1 is SGHRS and CDR2 is YFSETQ. CDR3 amino acids: CASSALMGAQTEAFF. In DNA form, the CDR3 reads TGCGCCAGCAGCGCTCTGATGGGGGCACAAACTGAAGCTTTCTTT.

This clone was counted once. This chain connects TRBV5-1 to TRBJ2-2; 10 nucleotides match TRBD2. This CDR3 region has 17 residues. V was pared by 0 bases and J by 3 bases, with 5 bases of the junction left unmatched. Germline V gene sequence: CDR1 SGHRS, CDR2 YFSETQ. CDR3 sequence (DNA): TGCGCCAGCAGCTTGGTGGGGACTAGCGATGACACCGGGGAGCTGTTTTTT. Its protein product is CASSLVGTSDDTGELFF.

The V call is TRBV2, the J call TRBJ1-5; the match to TRBD1 covers 8 bases. CDR3 length: 16 residues. CDR1 and CDR2 (germline): SNHLY, FYNNEI. Losses at the gene ends were 4 bases for V and 6 bases for J; bases not matched to a gene: 11. For the CDR3, the DNA is TGTGCCAGCAGTGTTCAGGGGGCGAGTTTGGGTCAGCCCCAGCATTTT. Residues: CASSVQGASLGQPQHF.

This clone was seen a handful of times. V is TRBV5-5 and J is TRBJ1-2; 7 bases are shared with TRBD1. CDR1 and CDR2 (germline): SGHKS, YYEKEE (reference sequence). J lost 2 bases, V lost 4 bases, and 2 bases had no gene match. CDR3 length: 13 residues. The CDR3 here is CASSTGDNYGYTF. As DNA, the CDR3 is TGTGCCAGCAGCACAGGGGACAACTATGGCTACACCTTC.

The J gene is TRBJ2-2, the V gene TRBV5-1; 13 nucleotides agree with TRBD2. V trimming: 0 bases; J trimming: 6 bases; junction bases outside the gene matches: 2. There are 16 residues in the CDR3. Germline loops: CDR1 SGHRS, CDR2 YFSETQ. In nucleotides, the CDR3 is TGCGCCAGCAGCTTGGAAGGACTAGCGGGAGCCGGGGAGCTGTTTTTT. Encoded protein: CASSLEGLAGAGELFF.

The chain uses TRBV15 and TRBJ2-3, with 10 bases matching TRBD2. There are 18 residues in the CDR3. CDR1 and CDR2 (germline): LNHNV, YYDKDF (reference sequence). With 1 base clipped from V and 3 bases from J, the junction kept 10 bases outside the gene matches. For the CDR3, the DNA is TGTGCCACCAGCAGAGGCCAGGGGGCACTAGCGGGGACAGATACGCAGTATTTT. Protein sequence: CATSRGQGALAGTDTQYF.

The rearrangement links TRBV28 to TRBJ2-7; 9 bases are shared with TRBD1. From germline, CDR1 is MDHEN and CDR2 SYDVKM. The CDR3 spans 13 residues. Trimming took 6 bases from V and 5 from J; bases not matched to a gene: 5. The CDR3 loop is CASRGQGRNEQYF. The CDR3 DNA is TGTGCCAGCAGGGGACAGGGTAGAAACGAGCAGTACTTC.

The chain combines TRBV5-4 with TRBJ1-1; 7 positions agree with TRBD1. Trimming removed 4 bases from V and 2 bases from J; junction bases left unmatched: 11. The CDR3 has 16 amino acids. Germline loops: CDR1 SGHNT, CDR2 YYREEE (reference sequence). The CDR3, as DNA: TGTGCCAGCAGCCCTGGACAGGCTAACAGCAACACTGAAGCTTTCTTT. It specifies CASSPGQANSNTEAFF.